This T cell receptor (beta chain) was observed in a study of CD8+CD57+ T cells in acquired aplastic anemia. Study information: DNA recovered from sorted CD4+ and CD8+ cells had a mean of about 3 ug.

This clonotype was seen ten or more times. Its specificity is unknown. This CDR3 has 11 residues. Germline V CDR1 and CDR2: LNHNV, YYDKDF (reference sequence). The V end was cut by 3 bases, the J end by 9 bases, with 6 bases between. According to the study, genomic DNA was the template for TCR beta VDJ and CDR3 profiling. TCRdb re-derived calls from the reads in MiXCR, one entry per CDR3 protein. This table holds about 120,000 distinct CDR3 sequences, 50% to 70% found once. Study conclusions and caveats: Patients and controls turned out to have 25 to 35 CD8+ CDR3 sequences in common.

By flow cytometry, patients selected for sequencing had shown an expansion of CD8+CD57+ cells. The sequencing sample was made of sorted CD4+, CD8+, or CD8+CD57+ T cells (not recorded which) from PBMCs. The rearrangement joins TRBV15 to TRBJ1-5; no clear D gene. The origin of this receptor is a human donor with aplastic anemia. CDR3 region: CATSRKGPQHF. The CDR3 bases are TGTGCCACCAGCAGGAAGGGGCCCCAGCATTTT.